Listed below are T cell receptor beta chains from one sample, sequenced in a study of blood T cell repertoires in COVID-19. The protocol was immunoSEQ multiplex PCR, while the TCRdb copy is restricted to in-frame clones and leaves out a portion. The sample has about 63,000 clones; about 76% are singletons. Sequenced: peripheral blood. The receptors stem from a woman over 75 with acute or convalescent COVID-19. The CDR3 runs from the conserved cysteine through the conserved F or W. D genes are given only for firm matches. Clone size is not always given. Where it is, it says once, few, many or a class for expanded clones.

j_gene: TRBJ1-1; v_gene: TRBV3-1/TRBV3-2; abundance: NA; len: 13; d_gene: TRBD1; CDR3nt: TGTGCCAGCAGCTCGACAGGGAGGACTGAAGCTTTCTTT; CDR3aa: CASSSTGRTEAFF
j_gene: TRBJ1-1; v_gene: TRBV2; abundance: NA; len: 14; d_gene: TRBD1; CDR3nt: TGTGCCAGCAGCACGACAGGGATGAACACTGAAGCTTTCTTT; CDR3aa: CASSTTGMNTEAFF
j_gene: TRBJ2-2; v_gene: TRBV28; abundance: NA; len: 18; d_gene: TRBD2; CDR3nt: TGTGCCAGCAGTACTTCCGGGACTAGCGGGAGGAGGGCCGGGGAGCTGTTTTTT; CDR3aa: CASSTSGTSGRRAGELFF
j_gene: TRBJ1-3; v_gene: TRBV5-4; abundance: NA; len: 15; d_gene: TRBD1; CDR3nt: TGTGCCAGCAGCAGGGACAGGGGCTCTGGAAACACCATATATTTT; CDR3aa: CASSRDRGSGNTIYF
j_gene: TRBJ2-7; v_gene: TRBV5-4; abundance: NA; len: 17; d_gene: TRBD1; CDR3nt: TGTGCCAGCAGCTATGGGGCGACAGGGGGACAAAGCTACGAGCAGTACTTC; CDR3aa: CASSYGATGGQSYEQYF
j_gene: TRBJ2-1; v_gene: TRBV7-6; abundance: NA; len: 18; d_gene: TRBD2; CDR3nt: TGTGCCAGCAGCTTAAAGTGGGGACTAGCGCGTACCTACAATGAGCAGTTCTTC; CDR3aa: CASSLKWGLARTYNEQFF
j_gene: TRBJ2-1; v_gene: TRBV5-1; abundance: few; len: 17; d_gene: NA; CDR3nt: TGCGCCAGCAGCTTATATAAGGGGCCTAGCTCCTACAATGAGCAGTTCTTC; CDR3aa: CASSLYKGPSSYNEQFF
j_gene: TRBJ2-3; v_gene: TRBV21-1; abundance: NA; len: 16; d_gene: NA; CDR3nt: TGTGCCAGCGCCGTCTACGGGCGGGAGGGCACAGATACGCAGTATTTT; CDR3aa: CASAVYGREGTDTQYF
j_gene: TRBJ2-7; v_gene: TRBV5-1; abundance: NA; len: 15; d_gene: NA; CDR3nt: TGCGCCAGCAGCTTGGGCTCAGGGGGGTCCTACGAGCAGTACTTC; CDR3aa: CASSLGSGGSYEQYF
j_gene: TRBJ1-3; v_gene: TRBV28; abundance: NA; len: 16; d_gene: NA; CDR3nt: TGTGCCAGCAGTTTAAAAGGAACAGCCTCTGGAAACACCATATATTTT; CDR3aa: CASSLKGTASGNTIYF
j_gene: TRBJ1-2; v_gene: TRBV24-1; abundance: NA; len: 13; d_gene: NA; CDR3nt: TGTGCCACCAGTGATTTCACAGACTATGGCTACACCTTC; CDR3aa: CATSDFTDYGYTF
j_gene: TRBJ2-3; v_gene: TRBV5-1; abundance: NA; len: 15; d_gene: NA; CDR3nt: TGCGCCAGCAGCTTCATGGCAGGGCCCACAGATACGCAGTATTTT; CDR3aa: CASSFMAGPTDTQYF
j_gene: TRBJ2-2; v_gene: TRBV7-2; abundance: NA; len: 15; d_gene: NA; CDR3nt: TGTGCCAGCAGCCTAAATTTCGGGGAAACCGGGGAGCTGTTTTTT; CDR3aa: CASSLNFGETGELFF
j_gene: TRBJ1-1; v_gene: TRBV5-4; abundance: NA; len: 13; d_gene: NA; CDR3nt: TGTGCCAGCAGCTTGGCGTCAGGGGCTGAAGCTTTCTTT; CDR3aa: CASSLASGAEAFF
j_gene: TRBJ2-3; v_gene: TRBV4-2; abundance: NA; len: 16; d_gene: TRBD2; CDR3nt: TGTGCCAGCAGCCAGGGACTAGCGGAAATAACAGATACGCAGTATTTT; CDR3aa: CASSQGLAEITDTQYF
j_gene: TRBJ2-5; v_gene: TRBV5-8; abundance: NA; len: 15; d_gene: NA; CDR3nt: TGTGCCAGCAGCCCCGGTCCCGGAGATCAAGAGACCCAGTACTTC; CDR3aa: CASSPGPGDQETQYF
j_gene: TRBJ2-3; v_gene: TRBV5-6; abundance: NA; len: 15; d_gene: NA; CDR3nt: TGTGCCAGCAGCCTTATCGGGGATACCACAGATACGCAGTATTTT; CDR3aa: CASSLIGDTTDTQYF
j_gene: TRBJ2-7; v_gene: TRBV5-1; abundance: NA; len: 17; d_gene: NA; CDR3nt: TGCGCCAGCAGCTTGTGGGGTCAGGGCGGCAGCTCCTACGAGCAGTACTTC; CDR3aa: CASSLWGQGGSSYEQYF
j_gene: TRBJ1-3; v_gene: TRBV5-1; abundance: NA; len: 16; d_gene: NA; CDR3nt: TGCGCCAGCAGCTTAAATCCCGAGAACTCTGGAAACACCATATATTTT; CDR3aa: CASSLNPENSGNTIYF
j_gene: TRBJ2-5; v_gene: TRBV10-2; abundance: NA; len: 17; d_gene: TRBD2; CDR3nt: TGCGCCAGCAGTCCCGGACTAGCGGTCGGTTCGCAAGAGACCCAGTACTTC; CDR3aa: CASSPGLAVGSQETQYF
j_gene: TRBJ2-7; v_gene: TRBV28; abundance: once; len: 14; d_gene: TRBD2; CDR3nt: TGTGCCAGCAGCCTAGCGGGAGGCCTCTACGAGCAGTACTTC; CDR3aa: CASSLAGGLYEQYF
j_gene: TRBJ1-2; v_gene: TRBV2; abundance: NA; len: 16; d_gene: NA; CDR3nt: TGTGCCAGCAGTGAACGCTGGACAGTAACCGACTATGGCTACACCTTC; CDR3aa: CASSERWTVTDYGYTF
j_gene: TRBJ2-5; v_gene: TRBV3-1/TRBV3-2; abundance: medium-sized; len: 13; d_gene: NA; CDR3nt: TGTGCCAGCAGCCTGGGGGGAAAAGAGACCCAGTACTTC; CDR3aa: CASSLGGKETQYF
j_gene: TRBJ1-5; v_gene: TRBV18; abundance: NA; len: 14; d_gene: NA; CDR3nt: TGTGCCAGCTCACCCCAGGGGAATAATCAGCCCCAGCATTTT; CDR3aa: CASSPQGNNQPQHF
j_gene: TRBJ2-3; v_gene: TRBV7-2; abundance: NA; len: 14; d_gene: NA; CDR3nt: TGTGCCAGCAGTCTAGGGGCCGGCACAGATACGCAGTATTTT; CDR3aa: CASSLGAGTDTQYF
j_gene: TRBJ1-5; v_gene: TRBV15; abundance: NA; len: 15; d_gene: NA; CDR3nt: TGTGCCACCAGCAGAGATCGGGGTAGCAATCAGCCCCAGCATTTT; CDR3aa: CATSRDRGSNQPQHF
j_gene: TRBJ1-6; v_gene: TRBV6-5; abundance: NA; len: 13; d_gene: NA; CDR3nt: TGTGCCAGCCGTACAGGGAGAAATTCACCCCTCCACTTT; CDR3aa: CASRTGRNSPLHF
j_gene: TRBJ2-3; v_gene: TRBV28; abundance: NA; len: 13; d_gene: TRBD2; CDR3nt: TGTGCCAGCACCCGGGGGGGCACAGATACGCAGTATTTT; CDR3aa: CASTRGGTDTQYF
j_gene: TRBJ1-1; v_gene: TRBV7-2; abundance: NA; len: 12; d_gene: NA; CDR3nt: TGTGCCAGCAGCTTAGCGTGGGGGGGAGCTTTCTTT; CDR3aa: CASSLAWGGAFF
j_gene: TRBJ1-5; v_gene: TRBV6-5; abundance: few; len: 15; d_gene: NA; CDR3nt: TGTGCCAGCAGGCAAGGGGCAATAGGCAATCAGCCCCAGCATTTT; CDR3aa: CASRQGAIGNQPQHF
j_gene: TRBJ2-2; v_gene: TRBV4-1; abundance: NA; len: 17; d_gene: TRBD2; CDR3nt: TGCGCCAGCAGCCAAGATCCTAGCGGGAGTTACACCGGGGAGCTGTTTTTT; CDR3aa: CASSQDPSGSYTGELFF
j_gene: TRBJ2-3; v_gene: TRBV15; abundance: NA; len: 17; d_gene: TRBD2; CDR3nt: TGTGCCACCAGCAGAGGCGGGAGGGCCTATGTAGCAGATACGCAGTATTTT; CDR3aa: CATSRGGRAYVADTQYF
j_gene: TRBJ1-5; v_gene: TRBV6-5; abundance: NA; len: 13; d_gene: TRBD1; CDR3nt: TGTGCCAGTAGTACAGGGGGCGGTCAGCCCCAGCATTTT; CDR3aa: CASSTGGGQPQHF
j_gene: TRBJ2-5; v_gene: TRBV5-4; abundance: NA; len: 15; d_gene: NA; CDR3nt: TGTGCCAGCAGCTTCCGAGGGGGTGGGCAAGAGACCCAGTACTTC; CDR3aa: CASSFRGGGQETQYF
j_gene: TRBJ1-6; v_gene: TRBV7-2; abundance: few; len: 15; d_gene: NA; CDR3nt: TGTGCCAGCAGCTCCGACAGAAGATATAATTCACCCCTCCACTTT; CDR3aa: CASSSDRRYNSPLHF